Included here is one T cell receptor beta chain sequence, with context. CDR3 length equals 14 residues. V lost 6 bases and J lost 4; bases outside the gene matches: 6. TCRdb reanalysed the 5' RACE reads using MiXCR and keeps one entry per CDR3 protein. Found here are 53,000 or so distinct CDR3 sequences, 24% of them singletons; the top ten hold more than 3%. The clonotype was recovered from a female donor with breast cancer. What was sequenced was tumor-infiltrating naive CD4+ T cells sorted from the breast tumor. The subset denotes: naive CD4+ T cells, CD4+CD45RA+CD25-. The chain is built from TRBV12-3 or TRBV12-4 and TRBJ2-3; 8 bases are shared with TRBD2. The CDR3 region has the DNA TGTGCCAGCAGGTATACGGGAGGGCCAGATACGCAGTATTTT. Encoded protein: CASRYTGGPDTQYF.